A selection of T cell receptor beta chains follows, all from one sample in a study of T cell responses to AZD1222 COVID-19 vaccine. The assay was immunoSEQ multiplex PCR, and TCRdb's table has in-frame clones only and misses some. This table has roughly 100,000 clones, 82% appearing once. Specimen: peripheral blood, collected on day 0 of AZD1222 vaccination. All receptors derive from an adult in good health. Both conserved end residues are part of each CDR3. The order of the fields is V gene, J gene, D gene, clone size, CDR3 DNA, CDR3 protein. The D gene is left open where the match is weak. Clone size appears in some rows only: once, few, many, or a class for an expanded clone.

V: TRBV19; J: TRBJ1-2; D: NA; size: NA; DNA: TGTGCCAGTAGTATAGACCCTCAGTATGGCTACACCTTC; CDR3: CASSIDPQYGYTF
V: TRBV19; J: TRBJ1-2; D: NA; size: NA; DNA: TGTGCCAGTAGCCCTACCCCCGGGGGTTATGGCTACACCTTC; CDR3: CASSPTPGGYGYTF
V: TRBV5-4; J: TRBJ1-2; D: NA; size: NA; DNA: TGTGCCAGCAGCCTCGGGGAGCAGGGAATAACCTATGGCTACACCTTC; CDR3: CASSLGEQGITYGYTF
V: TRBV19; J: TRBJ2-5; D: NA; size: NA; DNA: TGTGCCAGTAGCCCATCCAGGGGGGGAGAGACCCAGTACTTC; CDR3: CASSPSRGGETQYF
V: TRBV6-5; J: TRBJ1-2; D: NA; size: NA; DNA: TGTGCCAGCAGTTACTCGAGAGTTAACTATGGCTACACCTTC; CDR3: CASSYSRVNYGYTF
V: TRBV19; J: TRBJ1-1; D: TRBD1; size: NA; DNA: TGTGCCAGTATGGGACAGCAGAACACTGAAGCTTTCTTT; CDR3: CASMGQQNTEAFF
V: TRBV10-3; J: TRBJ2-5; D: NA; size: NA; DNA: TGTGCCATCAGTGAGAAGAGGGCCCAAGAGACCCAGTACTTC; CDR3: CAISEKRAQETQYF
V: TRBV20-1; J: TRBJ1-1; D: NA; size: NA; DNA: TGCAGTGCTAGTGGCACCTTCGATGAAGCTTTCTTT; CDR3: CSASGTFDEAFF
V: TRBV19; J: TRBJ2-1; D: TRBD2; size: NA; DNA: TGTGCCAGTAGCTACCTAGCGGGTCCCTACAATGAGCAGTTCTTC; CDR3: CASSYLAGPYNEQFF
V: TRBV18; J: TRBJ2-7; D: NA; size: few; DNA: TGTGCCAGCTCTCCGGGACTTGACTACGAGCAGTACTTC; CDR3: CASSPGLDYEQYF
V: TRBV5-1; J: TRBJ1-2; D: NA; size: few; DNA: TGCGCCAGCAGGGGTCCCAACTATGGCTACACCTTC; CDR3: CASRGPNYGYTF
V: TRBV1; J: TRBJ2-5; D: NA; size: NA; DNA: TGCACCAGCAGCCAACCCACGAAATATACTAGCGGGGGGTATGAGACCCAGTACTTC; CDR3: CTSSQPTKYTSGGYETQYF
V: TRBV24-1; J: TRBJ1-1; D: NA; size: NA; DNA: TGTGCCACCAGTGATTTAAAAGGGGCAGGGAAGAACACTGAAGCTTTCTTT; CDR3: CATSDLKGAGKNTEAFF
V: TRBV3-1/TRBV3-2; J: TRBJ1-2; D: NA; size: NA; DNA: TGTGCCAGCGGTGGGGGAATCTATGGCTACACCTTC; CDR3: CASGGGIYGYTF
V: TRBV5-1; J: TRBJ2-1; D: TRBD1; size: NA; DNA: TGCGCCAGCAGCGTATTACCCGGGACAGGGGAGAATGAGCAGTTCTTC; CDR3: CASSVLPGTGENEQFF
V: TRBV6-5; J: TRBJ1-2; D: NA; size: NA; DNA: TGTGCCAGCAGTTACTCCCCCGGGCAGCCCATCTATGGCTACACCTTC; CDR3: CASSYSPGQPIYGYTF
V: TRBV18; J: TRBJ2-7; D: TRBD2; size: NA; DNA: TGTGCCAGCCGGAATTGGGCTAGCGGGGACTACGAGCAGTACTTC; CDR3: CASRNWASGDYEQYF
V: TRBV6-1; J: TRBJ1-5; D: NA; size: NA; DNA: TGTGCCAGCAGTGAACAGGGTGGGAATCAGCCCCAGCATTTT; CDR3: CASSEQGGNQPQHF
V: TRBV27; J: TRBJ2-7; D: NA; size: NA; DNA: TGTGCCAGCAGTTTATCAAGGGGCATAGGCCGCTCCTACGAGCAGTACTTC; CDR3: CASSLSRGIGRSYEQYF
V: TRBV6-2/TRBV6-3; J: TRBJ2-7; D: NA; size: few; DNA: TGTGCCAGCAGTTACTCGGCAGTCTACGAGCAGTACTTC; CDR3: CASSYSAVYEQYF
V: TRBV27; J: TRBJ1-4; D: NA; size: NA; DNA: TGTGCCAGCAGTTTATCCCCCGGGACGCCGAACCTGCTGTTTTTT; CDR3: CASSLSPGTPNLLFF
V: TRBV9; J: TRBJ1-2; D: NA; size: few; DNA: TGTGCCAGCAGCGTAGTATCCGGGAGCGGCTACACCTTC; CDR3: CASSVVSGSGYTF
V: TRBV11-2; J: TRBJ2-3; D: TRBD1; size: NA; DNA: TGTGCCAGCAGCTCTCAACTGACAGGGGTGGCAGATACGCAGTATTTT; CDR3: CASSSQLTGVADTQYF
V: TRBV27; J: TRBJ1-1; D: NA; size: NA; DNA: TGTGCCAGCTGCGCCTTCGGGAACACTGAAGCTTTCTTT; CDR3: CASCAFGNTEAFF
V: TRBV11-2; J: TRBJ2-1; D: TRBD2; size: NA; DNA: TGTGCCAGCAGCTACCCGCCCCGGACTAGCGGTTACAATGAGCAGTTCTTC; CDR3: CASSYPPRTSGYNEQFF
V: TRBV19; J: TRBJ2-1; D: NA; size: NA; DNA: TGTGCCAGTAGTAAGGACAGATACAATGAGCAGTTCTTC; CDR3: CASSKDRYNEQFF
V: TRBV4-2; J: TRBJ1-6; D: NA; size: NA; DNA: TGTGCCAGCAGCCAAGATATGGCAGGGGAAGGATCACCCCTCCACTTT; CDR3: CASSQDMAGEGSPLHF
V: TRBV2; J: TRBJ2-1; D: TRBD2; size: NA; DNA: TGTGCCAGCAGTTACACTAGCGGGGGGATGGATGAGCAGTTCTTC; CDR3: CASSYTSGGMDEQFF
V: TRBV7-2; J: TRBJ2-1; D: NA; size: NA; DNA: TGTGCCAGCAGCTTAGGGAGAACCACCTACAATGAGCAGTTCTTC; CDR3: CASSLGRTTYNEQFF
V: TRBV3-1/TRBV3-2; J: TRBJ1-6; D: TRBD1; size: NA; DNA: TGTGCCAGCAGCCAAGGGACAGGGTTCCGGATTTCACCCCTCCACTTT; CDR3: CASSQGTGFRISPLHF
V: TRBV5-6; J: TRBJ1-4; D: NA; size: NA; DNA: TGTGCCAGCAGCTTGGTTGGTCAGCTAAATGAAAAACTGTTTTTT; CDR3: CASSLVGQLNEKLFF
V: TRBV6-5; J: TRBJ2-5; D: NA; size: NA; DNA: TGTGCCAGCGTACCCCTTGGAGGGAGAGAGACCCAGTACTTC; CDR3: CASVPLGGRETQYF
V: TRBV7-9; J: TRBJ1-2; D: NA; size: NA; DNA: TGTGCCAGCAGCTCGGCAGGGCCTTATGGCTACACCTTC; CDR3: CASSSAGPYGYTF
V: TRBV5-1; J: TRBJ2-2; D: NA; size: NA; DNA: TGCGCCAGCAGCTTGGAGGGGTTTACCGGGGAGCTGTTTTTT; CDR3: CASSLEGFTGELFF
V: TRBV29-1; J: TRBJ2-5; D: NA; size: NA; DNA: TGCAGTCCCAAGCGCACCCAGTACTTC; CDR3: CSPKRTQYF
V: TRBV12-3/TRBV12-4; J: TRBJ2-7; D: NA; size: NA; DNA: TGTGCCAGCAGTTTTTCCTCCGAGCAGTACTTC; CDR3: CASSFSSEQYF
V: TRBV11-2; J: TRBJ1-4; D: NA; size: NA; DNA: TGTGCCAGCAGCTTAGGTCCAGGTAGAAGGGGTAATGAAAAACTGTTTTTT; CDR3: CASSLGPGRRGNEKLFF
V: TRBV7-6; J: TRBJ1-3; D: TRBD1; size: NA; DNA: TGTGCCAGCAGCTTAGAGGGGGCAGGTCTGGGAAACACCATATATTTT; CDR3: CASSLEGAGLGNTIYF
V: TRBV7-9; J: TRBJ1-2; D: NA; size: NA; DNA: TGTGCCAGCAGCCAAATATTCAGGACCCGTACGTACTATGGCTACACCTTC; CDR3: CASSQIFRTRTYYGYTF
V: TRBV9; J: TRBJ2-2; D: TRBD2; size: NA; DNA: TGTGCCAGCAGCACCAGCGGGGGGGCAGCCGGGGAGCTGTTTTTT; CDR3: CASSTSGGAAGELFF
V: TRBV29-1; J: TRBJ1-1; D: NA; size: NA; DNA: TGCAGCGTCTGCGGTGGACGGATGATGAACACTGAAGCTTTCTTT; CDR3: CSVCGGRMMNTEAFF
V: TRBV11-2; J: TRBJ1-6; D: NA; size: few; DNA: TGTGCCAGCGGCGCGGACAGCTCCTATAATTCACCCCTCCACTTT; CDR3: CASGADSSYNSPLHF
V: TRBV6-5; J: TRBJ1-2; D: NA; size: NA; DNA: TGTGCCAGCAGTTACTCGAGCGAGGTGCCCGAAAGTGGCTACACCTTC; CDR3: CASSYSSEVPESGYTF
V: TRBV4-2; J: TRBJ1-1; D: NA; size: NA; DNA: TGTGCCAGCAGCCAAGTGGCAACAATGAACACTGAAGCTTTCTTT; CDR3: CASSQVATMNTEAFF
V: TRBV6-2/TRBV6-3; J: TRBJ2-5; D: NA; size: few; DNA: TGTGCCAGCAGCGGCTCCGAAGAGACCCAGTACTTC; CDR3: CASSGSEETQYF
V: TRBV4-1; J: TRBJ1-6; D: NA; size: once; DNA: TGCGCCAGCAGCAGCGGACTCCCCTATTCACCCCTCCACTTT; CDR3: CASSSGLPYSPLHF
V: TRBV6-2/TRBV6-3; J: TRBJ2-1; D: TRBD1; size: NA; DNA: TGTGCCAGCAGTTCCCCCGTCGGGACAGGGACCCTCGATGAGCAGTTCTTC; CDR3: CASSSPVGTGTLDEQFF